Listed here are 15 T cell receptor beta chains from one sample, sequenced in a study of OX40 agonist ivuxolimab in advanced cancers. Assay used: immunoSEQ multiplex PCR; TCRdb lists only in-frame clones, some missing. Among over 55,000 clones, 84% were seen once, and the ten largest hold roughly 0.79%. The input for sequencing was CD4+ or CD8+ T cells sorted from blood, taken in a trial of the OX40 agonist ivuxolimab. These receptors came from an adult with an advanced solid tumor such as melanoma, head and neck, liver or kidney cancer.

The chain recombines TRBV5-8 with TRBJ1-2, with D hard to call. V was shortened by 1 base and J by 8 bases, with 12 bases between the two germline ends. CDR1 is SGHTS, CDR2 YDEGEE, per germline. The CDR3 runs to 13 residues. CDR3 sequence reads: CASSLSRPSGYTF. CDR3 sequence (DNA): TGTGCCAGCAGCTTGTCCAGACCTTCGGGCTACACCTTC.

This rearrangement joins TRBV5-1 to TRBJ1-2; TRBD1 is a possible D gene (6 bases). The CDR3 is made up of 14 amino acids. V was clipped by 1 base and J by 6 bases, with 13 bases between them. Germline assignment: CDR1 SGHRS and CDR2 YFSETQ. In DNA form, the CDR3 reads TGCGCCAGCAGCTTGACCGGACAGAGAGATGGCTACACCTTC. Residues: CASSLTGQRDGYTF.

This clone was detected ten times or more. The rearrangement links TRBV10-3 to TRBJ1-1; D is uncertain. V was cut by 6 bases and J by 7 bases, with 12 bases left in between. CDR3 length: 12 amino acids. CDR1 and CDR2 from the germline V gene are ENHRY and SYGVKD. The CDR3, as DNA: TGTGCCATCAGCCGCGGGGAGGTTGAAGCTTTCTTT. This codes for CAISRGEVEAFF.

The rearrangement joins TRBV30 to TRBJ2-7, with 7 bases lining up with TRBD1. There are 15 residues in the CDR3. Germline V gives CDR1 GTSNPN, CDR2 SVGIG (reference sequence). Unmatched junction bases numbered 8, after V lost 2 bases and J lost 1 base. The DNA for the CDR3 is TGTGCCTGGAGTAGGGAAGGGGGCGGTTCCTACGAGCAGTACTTC. It translates to CAWSREGGGSYEQYF.

The chain recombines TRBV30 with TRBJ1-1; TRBD1 is a possible D gene (5 bases). Germline V CDR1 and CDR2: GTSNPN, SVGIG (reference sequence). There are 12 residues in the CDR3. The V gene lost 4 bases and the J gene lost 0 bases, with 6 bases spanning the gap. The CDR3 DNA reads TGTGCCTGGACAGGGATGAACACTGAAGCTTTCTTT. Translation: CAWTGMNTEAFF.

The chain has TRBV7-2 and TRBJ2-5; 7 nucleotides line up with TRBD2. The V segment lost 5 bases and the J segment 5 bases; nucleotides outside the gene matches: 8. CDR1 is SGHTA and CDR2 is FQGNSA in the germline V gene. The CDR3 is made up of 14 amino acids. The CDR3 reads CASSPRTRTETQYF. The CDR3 DNA reads as TGTGCCAGCAGCCCCAGGACTAGAACGGAGACCCAGTACTTC.

This clone was picked up one time. The chain links TRBV5-1 to TRBJ1-4, with D possibly TRBD1 on 5 matching bases. Looked up from germline, CDR1 is SGHRS and CDR2 is YFSETQ. The CDR3 length is 15 residues. With 4 bases removed from V and 7 bases from J, the gap between germline ends came to 17 bases. For the CDR3, the DNA is TGCGCCAGCAGCAGCTCAGGGAAGGGAGTTGAAAAACTGTTTTTT. Translated, it gives CASSSSGKGVEKLFF.

This clone was detected only a few times. The V call is TRBV19, the J call TRBJ1-1; TRBD1 aligns across 8 bases. The V gene end was trimmed by 4 bases and the J gene end by 7 bases; junction bases not matched to a gene: 14. In germline, CDR1 is LNHDA, CDR2 SQIVND (reference sequence). The CDR3 covers 16 residues. The CDR3 region has the DNA TGTGCCAGTAGTAACGAACAAGCGGACAGGGCAAGTGAAGCTTTCTTT. It encodes CASSNEQADRASEAFF.

This chain links TRBV5-1 with TRBJ1-6, with unresolved D. Trimming shortened V by 4 bases and J by 8 bases, and 16 bases separated the two germline ends. The CDR3 runs 15 residues. CDR1 is SGHRS, CDR2 YFSETQ, per germline. The DNA for the CDR3 is TGCGCCAGCAGCGAATCGTCCGTAAAGGATTCACCCCTCCACTTT. It encodes CASSESSVKDSPLHF. Drawing the rest from reference TRBV5-1 and TRBJ1-6, the complete variable domain is KAGVTQTPRYLIKTRGQQVTLSCSPISGHRSVSWYQQTPGQGLQFLFEYFSETQRNKGNFPGRFSGRQFSNSRSEMNVSTLELGDSALYLCASSESSVKDSPLHFGNGTRLTVT.

This clone was observed once. The CDR3 nucleotides are TGTGCCAGCAGCTTGGGAGGGGGCCCTAATGGAGACGAGCAGTACTTC. Its translation is CASSLGGGPNGDEQYF. This rearrangement joins TRBV5-6 to TRBJ2-7; 7 bases map to TRBD1. The CDR3 spans 16 residues. Germline V gives CDR1 SGHDT, CDR2 YYEEEE. V lost 0 bases, J lost 5 bases, and 11 bases stayed unmatched.

The chain has TRBV7-3 and TRBJ1-1, with unresolved D. Trimming took 3 bases from V and 0 from J, leaving 2 bases between them. CDR1 is SGHTA, CDR2 FQGTGA, per germline. This CDR3 contains 12 residues. The DNA for the CDR3 is TGTGCCAGCAGCTTCGTGAACACTGAAGCTTTCTTT. Translation: CASSFVNTEAFF.

The chain couples TRBV11-2 to TRBJ2-7, with TRBD1 matching over 7 bases. Germline CDR1 reads SGHAT; CDR2 reads FQNNGV. The junction had 10 bases not matched to a gene; V was cut back by 1 base and J by 4 bases. The CDR3 runs to 16 residues. CDR3 coding DNA: TGTGCCAGCAGCTTAGGGGGGACAGTCCAGGGATACGAGCAGTACTTC. Translating gives CASSLGGTVQGYEQYF. Looking up the rest from reference TRBV11-2 and TRBJ2-7 gives the full variable domain: EAGVAQSPRYKIIEKRQSVAFWCNPISGHATLYWYQQILGQGPKLLIQFQNNGVVDDSQLPKDRFSAERLKGVDSTLKIQPAKLEDSAVYLCASSLGGTVQGYEQYFGPGTRLTVT.

This clone came up a few times. The chain has TRBV5-6 and TRBJ2-6; weak D call: TRBD1 (6 bases). Trimming took off 0 bases at V and 0 bases at J, with 10 bases between the two ends. The CDR3 sequence is 17 residues long. The germline V gene encodes CDR1 SGHDT and CDR2 YYEEEE. The CDR3 DNA is TGTGCCAGCAGCTTGGCCAGGGGCCCCTCTGGGGCCAACGTCCTGACTTTC. Encoded protein: CASSLARGPSGANVLTF.

This clone is a singleton in its sample. The chain recombines TRBV7-9 with TRBJ2-1; 13 bases line up with TRBD2. V was pared by 1 base and J by 6 bases, with 0 bases of the junction left unmatched. The CDR3 is made up of 15 amino acids. CDR1 and CDR2 from the germline V gene are SEHNR and FQNEAQ (reference sequence). The CDR3 here is CASSLGTSGSNEQFF. Here the CDR3 DNA reads TGTGCCAGCAGCTTAGGGACTAGCGGGAGCAATGAGCAGTTCTTC.

This chain connects TRBV7-3 to TRBJ2-3; the D is unclear. Germline V CDR1 and CDR2: SGHTA, FQGTGA. Trimming cost V 3 bases and J 6 bases, with 10 bases left between them. The CDR3 extends over 13 amino acids. The CDR3 sequence is CASSLQGLDTQYF. For the CDR3, the DNA is TGTGCCAGCAGCTTGCAAGGTTTGGATACGCAGTATTTT.